Below, 28 T cell receptor beta chains from the same sample are listed, as sequenced in a study of spatial heterogeneity in lung cancer. General study points: How many expanded intratumoral alpha and beta TCRs were present tracked the tumor mutation count, which was a count of nonsynonymous mutations.

MiXCR, run by TCRdb on the 5' RACE reads, gives a single entry per CDR3 protein. The repertoire holds fewer than 20,000 distinct CDR3 sequences, with about 6.1% as singletons. These receptors' antigens are unknown. Time point noted: sample taken at primary tumor resection. The material was lung tumor tissue, obtained at surgery. The receptors were gathered from a female donor with early-stage non-small cell lung cancer.

This clonotype appeared many times. A library prepared for alpha chains yielded this beta chain as an off-target read; its size is of little meaning. V usage is TRBV27 and J usage is TRBJ2-7; no clear D gene. With 6 bases removed from V and 2 bases from J, the gap between germline ends came to 17 bases. This CDR3 comprises 15 residues. The germline gives CDR1 MNHEY, CDR2 SMNVEV (reference sequence). The CDR3 DNA sequence: TGTGCCAGCAGCCAGACTCCCCGAGCAACCTACGAGCAGTACTTC. Amino acid sequence: CASSQTPRATYEQYF.

In this sample, this clonotype turned up many times. Since the library was made to target alpha chains, this beta chain is a stray read and its abundance is not meaningful. The V gene is TRBV20-1, the J gene TRBJ2-1; D might be TRBD2 (5 bases). V was shortened by 3 bases and J by 7 bases, with 16 bases between the two germline ends. The CDR3 sequence is 14 residues long. In germline, CDR1 is DFQATT, CDR2 SNEGSKA (reference sequence). The CDR3 spells CSASSQIGRNEQFF. The DNA for the CDR3 is TGCAGTGCTAGTTCCCAGATTGGGAGAAATGAGCAGTTCTTC.

This clonotype was seen only a few times. Since it is a stray read in a library aimed at alpha chains, this beta chain has a size that is not meaningful. The chain carries TRBV20-1 and TRBJ2-7; weak D call: TRBD1 (5 bases). The V and J ends lost 0 bases and 5 bases respectively, with 14 bases between them. The CDR3 spans 14 residues. The germline CDR1 and CDR2 sequences are DFQATT and SNEGSKA (reference sequence). The CDR3 here is CSARDQGRLDEQYF. The CDR3 DNA sequence: TGCAGTGCTAGAGACCAGGGTAGATTGGACGAGCAGTACTTC.

This clonotype has ten or more counts. With the library built for alpha chains, this beta chain is off target and its frequency is not meaningful. V and J are TRBV20-1 and TRBJ2-7, with TRBD2 as a possible D gene (5 bases). Germline assignment: CDR1 DFQATT and CDR2 SNEGSKA (reference sequence). V was trimmed by 3 bases and J by 6 bases, leaving 15 bases between them. The CDR3 runs to 13 residues. Written as DNA, the CDR3 is TGCAGTGCTAGGCCCCGTGTTACTAGCGAGCAGTACTTC. Translation gives CSARPRVTSEQYF.

This clonotype has a count of ten or more. This beta chain is an off-target read within a library intended for alpha chains, so its frequency means little. The CDR3 spells CASSPNGGETQYF. For the CDR3, the DNA is TGTGCCAGCAGTCCTAACGGGGGGGAGACCCAGTACTTC. This sequence joins TRBV12-3 or TRBV12-4 and TRBJ2-5; 7 bases are a match to TRBD2. V trimming: 5 bases; J trimming: 5 bases; junction bases outside the gene matches: 5. This CDR3 has 13 residues.

A remark on this clonotype: In a library made to pick up alpha chains, this beta chain is a stray read with a size that means little. The rearrangement joins TRBV20-1 to TRBJ2-1, with 13 bases fitting TRBD2. With V trimmed by 2 bases and J by 9 bases, 10 bases remained unmatched. The CDR3 is 16 amino acids. CDR1 DFQATT and CDR2 SNEGSKA come from the germline V gene (reference sequence). The DNA for the CDR3 is TGCAGTGCTAGACCCAGGACTAGCGGGAGCGGATTTGAGCAGTTCTTC. This sequence encodes CSARPRTSGSGFEQFF.

This clonotype has at least ten counts. Found in a library prepared for alpha chains, this beta chain is an off-target read, and its abundance has little meaning. The chain couples TRBV5-6 to TRBJ1-2; D unclear. The CDR3 is made up of 13 amino acids. V lost 0 bases to trimming and J lost 3 bases, with 6 bases between them. Germline CDR1 and CDR2: SGHDT and YYEEEE. As DNA, the CDR3 is TGTGCCAGCAGCTTGGGGAGGGACTATGGCTACACCTTC. This gives the protein CASSLGRDYGYTF.

Comments on this clonotype: A library prepared for alpha chains yielded this beta chain as an off-target read; its size is of little meaning. This chain joins TRBV19 and TRBJ1-1, with 7 bases lining up with TRBD1. Germline V gene lookup returns CDR1 LNHDA and CDR2 SQIVND (reference sequence). The CDR3 has 15 residues. V was pared by 4 bases and J by 0 bases, with 5 bases of the junction left unmatched. CDR3 sequence (DNA): TGTGCCAGTAGTAAAAACAGGGGTCTGAACACTGAAGCTTTCTTT. This gives the protein CASSKNRGLNTEAFF.

This clonotype was recorded at least ten times. One end of the junction does not line up with germline, which may come from a read error. Because this beta chain is a stray read in a library intended to capture alpha chains, its abundance should not be given much weight. The rearrangement links TRBV7-6 to TRBJ2-1; the D is unclear. Germline values: CDR1 SGHVS, CDR2 FNYEAQ. This CDR3 contains 12 residues. The CDR3 DNA sequence: TGTGCCAGCAGCTTAGCCTGGACCTCTCCGATCTTC. Protein product: CASSLAWTSPIF.

This clonotype showed up just a few times. This beta chain is a stray sequence in a library constructed for alpha chains; its clone size is not meaningful. The chain uses TRBV18 and TRBJ2-2, with 7 bases that match TRBD1. With 3 bases clipped from V and 4 bases from J, the junction kept 5 bases outside the gene matches. Per germline, CDR1 KGHSH and CDR2 LQKENI. There are 15 residues in the CDR3. CDR3 bases: TGTGCCAGCTCACCCAACCAGGGGGTCACCGGGGAGCTGTTTTTT. Translation: CASSPNQGVTGELFF.

This clonotype has at least ten counts. This beta chain is off target for a library built for alpha chains, so its abundance means little. This sequence joins TRBV25-1 and TRBJ2-7; D ambiguous. The CDR3 is 13 amino acids. Trimming left V 6 bases short and J 3 bases short, with 12 bases between. Germline CDR1 reads MGHDK; CDR2 reads SYGVNS. CDR3 amino acids: CASRGPMGYEQYF. As DNA, the CDR3 is TGTGCCAGCAGGGGTCCGATGGGCTACGAGCAGTACTTC.

This clonotype was seen many times. This beta chain is an unintended read in a library built for alpha chains; its size means little. V usage is TRBV6-5 and J usage is TRBJ2-3; D is tentatively TRBD1 or TRBD2 (7 bases each). CDR1 and CDR2 from the germline V gene are MNHEY and SVGAGI. V lost 6 bases, J lost 7 bases, and 17 bases lay in between. The CDR3 totals 14 residues. The CDR3 reads CASSPGRGGYTQYF. CDR3 coding DNA: TGTGCCAGCAGCCCGGGCAGGGGGGGATATACGCAGTATTTT.

This clonotype was found many times. As an off-target read in a library built for alpha chains, this beta chain has a frequency of little significance. This chain connects TRBV29-1 to TRBJ2-3, with 8 nucleotides matching TRBD2. The CDR3 has 14 amino acids. Looked up from germline, CDR1 is SQVTM and CDR2 is ANQGSEA. Losses at the gene ends were 4 bases for V and 8 bases for J; bases not matched to a gene: 11. CDR3 residues: CSVVDGREVGTQYF. In nucleotides, the CDR3 is TGCAGCGTTGTCGATGGGCGGGAGGTCGGTACGCAGTATTTT.

This clonotype was seen many times. Within a library made for alpha chains, this beta chain is off target, and its count is uninformative. This chain connects TRBV6-4 to TRBJ2-1, with 8 bases that match TRBD2. Unmatched junction bases numbered 6, after V lost 6 bases and J lost 8 bases. The CDR3 is made up of 13 amino acids. Per germline, CDR1 MRHNA and CDR2 SNTAGT. CDR3 DNA: TGTGCCAGCAGCCAAAAGCGGGAGCATGAGCAGTTCTTC. The encoded protein is CASSQKREHEQFF.

This clonotype appeared many times. This beta chain was picked up by a library intended for alpha chains and is off target, so its count carries little meaning. The chain is built from TRBV9 and TRBJ1-1; D is unclear. The V end was cut by 0 bases, the J end by 5 bases, with 8 bases between. The CDR3 length is 13 residues. Germline values: CDR1 SGDLS, CDR2 YYNGEE. The CDR3 nucleotides read TGTGCCAGCAGCGTAGGTTCCAGGACTGAAGCTTTCTTT. Protein: CASSVGSRTEAFF.

Regarding this clonotype: Within a library made for alpha chains, this beta chain is off target, and its count is uninformative. This rearrangement joins TRBV24-1 to TRBJ2-1, with 11 bases that match TRBD2. V lost 4 bases to trimming and J lost 2 bases; unmatched junction nucleotides: 9. CDR3 length: 18 residues. In germline, CDR1 is KGHDR, CDR2 SFDVKD. The CDR3, as DNA: TGTGCCACCAGTGACTCTGGGACTAGCGGAGCCCCCTACAATGAGCAGTTCTTC. Translation gives CATSDSGTSGAPYNEQFF.

Sample share makes this clonotype medium-sized. A library prepared for alpha chains yielded this beta chain as an off-target read; its size is of little meaning. The chain uses TRBV19 and TRBJ1-5, with D unclear. CDR1 and CDR2 from the germline V gene are LNHDA and SQIVND (reference sequence). Trimming shortened V by 9 bases and J by 0 bases, and 6 bases separated the two germline ends. The CDR3 contains 12 residues. The CDR3 DNA sequence: TGTGCCAGCAGTTATAGCAATCAGCCCCAGCATTTT. Its translation: CASSYSNQPQHF.

This clonotype was observed at least ten times. With the library built for alpha chains, this beta chain is off target and its frequency is not meaningful. V and J are TRBV7-8 and TRBJ1-4; possible D gene TRBD1, 5 bases. CDR1 is SGHVS and CDR2 is FQNEAQ in the germline V gene. V was cut by 3 bases and J by 7 bases, with 12 bases left in between. The CDR3 is made up of 14 amino acids. CDR3 sequence reads: CASSLEGHGEKLFF. CDR3 DNA: TGTGCCAGCAGCTTGGAGGGGCACGGTGAAAAACTGTTTTTT.

This clonotype came up many times. The library was built for alpha chains, so this beta chain is an off-target read and its size means little. V is TRBV5-1 and J is TRBJ1-5; the match to TRBD1 covers 8 bases. Germline CDR1 and CDR2: SGHRS and YFSETQ. V lost 0 bases to trimming and J lost 1 base; unmatched junction nucleotides: 9. The CDR3 covers 18 residues. In DNA, the CDR3 is TGCGCCAGCAGCTTGGGTCCGCAGGGGGCTCTGAGCAATCAGCCCCAGCATTTT. Translating it yields CASSLGPQGALSNQPQHF.

This clonotype was counted at least ten times. This beta chain is off target for a library built for alpha chains, so its abundance means little. The chain combines TRBV27 with TRBJ2-7; a possible D gene is TRBD1 (5 bases). The CDR3 length is 14 residues. V was pared by 3 bases and J by 0 bases, with 9 bases between. CDR1 is MNHEY and CDR2 is SMNVEV in the germline V gene (reference sequence). For the CDR3, the DNA is TGTGCCAGCAGTTTGGGCGGACACTCCTACGAGCAGTACTTC. This gives the protein CASSLGGHSYEQYF.

This clonotype was observed at least ten times. This beta chain is a stray read from a library made for alpha chains; its abundance is not meaningful. The chain uses TRBV7-8 and TRBJ2-3; 10 nucleotides line up with TRBD2. The CDR3 totals 14 residues. Germline CDR1 reads SGHVS; CDR2 reads FQNEAQ. Trimming at V came to 7 bases and at J to 3 bases, leaving 4 bases not matched to a gene. The CDR3 DNA reads TGTGCCAGCAAAAGCGGGAGGGCTACAGATACGCAGTATTTT. Its protein is CASKSGRATDTQYF.

Comments on this clonotype: Because this beta chain is a stray read in a library intended to capture alpha chains, its abundance should not be given much weight. The chain carries TRBV5-1 and TRBJ2-5; the D gene is possibly TRBD2 (6 bases). CDR3 length: 15 residues. Trimming pared 4 bases from V and 5 bases from J, leaving 18 bases between. The V gene's germline CDR1 is SGHRS and CDR2 YFSETQ. The CDR3: CASSAPGTRAETQYF. CDR3 nucleotide sequence: TGCGCCAGCAGCGCCCCCGGGACTCGTGCGGAGACCCAGTACTTC.

With regard to this clonotype: With the library built for alpha chains, this beta chain is off target and its frequency is not meaningful. The V and J genes are TRBV9 and TRBJ2-1; tentative D call: TRBD1 (6 bases). CDR3 size: 16 residues. V was shortened by 4 bases and J by 0 bases, with 14 bases between the two germline ends. Germline V gene sequence: CDR1 SGDLS, CDR2 YYNGEE. CDR3 DNA: TGTGCCAGCAGCACCCTCTCGGGACACTCCTACAATGAGCAGTTCTTC. Translation gives CASSTLSGHSYNEQFF.

At least ten counts were recorded for this clonotype. A library prepared for alpha chains yielded this beta chain as an off-target read; its size is of little meaning. The chain employs TRBV20-1 and TRBJ1-2; 7 nucleotides align to TRBD1. This CDR3 is 14 amino acids long. CDR1 DFQATT and CDR2 SNEGSKA come from the germline V gene (reference sequence). V shed 5 bases, J shed 2 bases, and the junction held 8 bases outside the gene matches. CDR3 in amino acids: CSALTGALNYGYTF. The DNA of the CDR3 is TGCAGTGCTCTCACAGGGGCCTTAAACTATGGCTACACCTTC.

This clonotype has ten or more counts. This beta chain came through as a stray read in a library set up for alpha chains, and its size says little. The chain joins TRBV29-1 to TRBJ1-1; D unresolved. Germline V gene data show CDR1 as SQVTM and CDR2 as ANQGSEA. Trimming took off 4 bases at V and 8 bases at J, with 14 bases between the two ends. This CDR3 has 12 residues. Here the CDR3 reads CSVVEWEKEAFF. As DNA, the CDR3 is TGCAGCGTTGTGGAGTGGGAAAAGGAAGCTTTCTTT.

This clonotype was recorded many times. For a library built for alpha chains, this beta chain is a stray read; little rests on its size. V usage is TRBV24-1 and J usage is TRBJ2-1; D uncertain. Germline V lookup: CDR1 KGHDR, CDR2 SFDVKD. The CDR3 spans 15 residues. The V gene lost 4 bases and the J gene lost 5 bases, with 14 bases spanning the gap. CDR3 residues: CATSESSGQNNEQFF. In DNA, the CDR3 is TGTGCCACCAGTGAGTCCTCCGGGCAAAACAATGAGCAGTTCTTC.

This clonotype showed up many times. Little can be read into the size of this beta chain, an off-target read in a library designed for alpha chains. The rearrangement joins TRBV29-1 to TRBJ1-5; no clear D. Germline V CDR1 and CDR2: SQVTM, ANQGSEA. The CDR3 contains 13 residues. The germline V and J ends were trimmed by 6 bases and 8 bases, with 17 bases remaining between them. The CDR3 spells CSVAGGYGEPQHF. The CDR3 DNA reads as TGCAGCGTGGCGGGAGGGTATGGAGAGCCCCAGCATTTT.

This clonotype was observed at least ten times. A library made for alpha chains picked up this beta chain off target, so its size means little. V is TRBV5-1 and J is TRBJ2-2; TRBD1 matches at 7 bases. The CDR3 spans 16 residues. CDR1 SGHRS and CDR2 YFSETQ come from the germline V gene. V dropped 4 bases and J dropped 5; count of bases not matched to a gene: 11. This CDR3 reads CASSPPSGQHTGELFF. In DNA, the CDR3 is TGCGCCAGCAGCCCCCCGTCGGGACAGCATACCGGGGAGCTGTTTTTT.